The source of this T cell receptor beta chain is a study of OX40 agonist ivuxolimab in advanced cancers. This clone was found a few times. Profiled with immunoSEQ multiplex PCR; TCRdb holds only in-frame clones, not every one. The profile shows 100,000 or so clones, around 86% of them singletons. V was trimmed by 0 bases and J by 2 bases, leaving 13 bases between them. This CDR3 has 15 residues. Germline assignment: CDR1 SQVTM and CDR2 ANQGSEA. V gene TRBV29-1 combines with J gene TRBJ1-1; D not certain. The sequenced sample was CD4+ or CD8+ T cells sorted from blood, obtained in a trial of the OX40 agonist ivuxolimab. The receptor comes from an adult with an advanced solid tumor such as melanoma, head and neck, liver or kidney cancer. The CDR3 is CSVEDRVGPNTEAFF. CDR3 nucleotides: TGCAGCGTTGAAGATCGGGTGGGCCCTAACACTGAAGCTTTCTTT.